Described below is a single T cell receptor beta chain sequence and its context. The data belong to a study of blood T cell repertoires in COVID-19. In the study overall: COVID-19 samples, acute and convalescent, were from the United States, Italy and Spain. Sources were T cells, B-cell-depleted T cells, or PBMCs; the material itself was cDNA or gDNA.

The authors' processing: Reference gene primer amplification in the assay estimated nucleated cell counts. Clones were sequenced by immunoSEQ multiplex PCR, and TCRdb holds only the in-frame ones, with some missing. V and J calls and clone size come straight from that table; D and trimming were deduced from the DNA. The sample consists of 200,000 or so clones, 85% to 90% of them appearing once. The specimen sequenced was peripheral blood. The clonotype comes from a man older than 75 with acute or convalescent COVID-19.

Here the CDR3 DNA reads TGTGCCACCAGAAGGGGGTATGGTCAGCCCCAGCATTTT. Its protein is CATRRGYGQPQHF. The rearrangement uses TRBV15 and TRBJ1-5; TRBD1 is a possible D gene (6 bases). V lost 6 bases to trimming and J lost 6 bases, with 12 bases between them. The CDR3 consists of 13 residues. Germline CDR1 and CDR2: LNHNV and YYDKDF (reference sequence).